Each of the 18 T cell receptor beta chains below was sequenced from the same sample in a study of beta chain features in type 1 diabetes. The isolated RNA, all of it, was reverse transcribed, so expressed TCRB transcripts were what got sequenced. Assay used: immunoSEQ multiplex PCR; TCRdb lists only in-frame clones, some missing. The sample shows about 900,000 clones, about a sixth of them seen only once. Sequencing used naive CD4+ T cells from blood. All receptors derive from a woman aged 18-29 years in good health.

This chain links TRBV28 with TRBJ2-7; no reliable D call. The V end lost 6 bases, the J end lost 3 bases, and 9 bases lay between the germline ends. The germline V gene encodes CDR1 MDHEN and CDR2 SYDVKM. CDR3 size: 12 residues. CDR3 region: CASRTASYEQYF. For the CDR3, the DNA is TGTGCCAGCAGAACAGCCAGCTACGAGCAGTACTTC.

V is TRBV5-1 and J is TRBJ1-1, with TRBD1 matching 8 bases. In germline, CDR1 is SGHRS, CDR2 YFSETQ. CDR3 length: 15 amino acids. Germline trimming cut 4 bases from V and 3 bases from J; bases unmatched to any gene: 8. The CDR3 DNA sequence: TGCGCCAGCAGCGGCGGGACAGGACATCACACTGAAGCTTTCTTT. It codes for CASSGGTGHHTEAFF.

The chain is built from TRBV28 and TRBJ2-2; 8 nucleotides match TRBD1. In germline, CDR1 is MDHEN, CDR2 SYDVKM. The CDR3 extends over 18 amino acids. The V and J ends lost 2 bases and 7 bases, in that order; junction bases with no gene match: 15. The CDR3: CASSLILRGLTRHGELFF. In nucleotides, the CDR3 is TGTGCCAGCAGTTTAATCCTCAGGGGGCTAACTCGTCACGGGGAGCTGTTTTTT.

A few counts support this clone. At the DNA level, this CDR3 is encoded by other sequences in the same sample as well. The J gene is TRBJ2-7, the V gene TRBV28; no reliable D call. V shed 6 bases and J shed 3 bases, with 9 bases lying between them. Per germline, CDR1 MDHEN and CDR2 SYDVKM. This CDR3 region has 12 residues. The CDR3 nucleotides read TGTGCCAGCAGCCAGAAGGGCTACGAGCAGTACTTC. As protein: CASSQKGYEQYF. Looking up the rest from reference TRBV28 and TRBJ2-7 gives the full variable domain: DVKVTQSSRYLVKRTGEKVFLECVQDMDHENMFWYRQDPGLGLRLIYFSYDVKMKEKGDIPEGYSVSREKKERFSLILESASTNQTSMYLCASSQKGYEQYFGPGTRLTVT.

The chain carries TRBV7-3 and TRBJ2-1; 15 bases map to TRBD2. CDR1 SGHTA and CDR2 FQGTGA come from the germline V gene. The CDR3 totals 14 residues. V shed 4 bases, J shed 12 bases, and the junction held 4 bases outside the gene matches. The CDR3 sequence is CASSSGLAGGLQFF. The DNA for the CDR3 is TGTGCCAGCAGCTCGGGACTAGCGGGAGGCCTGCAGTTCTTC.

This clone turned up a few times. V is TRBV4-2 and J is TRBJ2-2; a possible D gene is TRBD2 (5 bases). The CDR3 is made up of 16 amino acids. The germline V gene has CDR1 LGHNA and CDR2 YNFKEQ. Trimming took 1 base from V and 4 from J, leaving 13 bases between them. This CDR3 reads CASSQASGRATGELFF. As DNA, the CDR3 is TGTGCCAGCAGCCAAGCAAGTGGGAGAGCCACCGGGGAGCTGTTTTTT.

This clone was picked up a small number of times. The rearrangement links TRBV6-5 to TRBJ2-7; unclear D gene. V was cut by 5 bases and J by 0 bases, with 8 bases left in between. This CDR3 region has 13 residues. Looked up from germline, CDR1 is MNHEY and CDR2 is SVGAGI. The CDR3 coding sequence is TGTGCCAGCAGTAACCGTCACTCCTACGAGCAGTACTTC. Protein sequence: CASSNRHSYEQYF.

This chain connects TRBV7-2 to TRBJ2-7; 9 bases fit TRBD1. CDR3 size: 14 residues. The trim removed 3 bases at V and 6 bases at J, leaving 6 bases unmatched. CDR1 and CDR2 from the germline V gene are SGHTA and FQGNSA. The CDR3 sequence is CASSLDRGLGEQYF. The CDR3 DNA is TGTGCCAGCAGCTTGGACAGGGGTTTAGGCGAGCAGTACTTC.

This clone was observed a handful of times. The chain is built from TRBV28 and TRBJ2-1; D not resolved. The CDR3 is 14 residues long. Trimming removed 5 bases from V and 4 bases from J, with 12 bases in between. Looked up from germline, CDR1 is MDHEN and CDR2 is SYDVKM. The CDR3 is CASSLPPTYNEQFF. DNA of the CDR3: TGTGCCAGCAGTCTTCCACCTACTTACAATGAGCAGTTCTTC.

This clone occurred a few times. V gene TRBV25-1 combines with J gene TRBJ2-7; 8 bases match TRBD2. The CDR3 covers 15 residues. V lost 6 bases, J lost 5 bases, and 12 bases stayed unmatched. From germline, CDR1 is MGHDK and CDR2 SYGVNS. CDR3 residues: CASRPGAGAAHEQYF. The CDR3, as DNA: TGTGCCAGCAGGCCGGGAGCGGGAGCCGCCCACGAGCAGTACTTC.

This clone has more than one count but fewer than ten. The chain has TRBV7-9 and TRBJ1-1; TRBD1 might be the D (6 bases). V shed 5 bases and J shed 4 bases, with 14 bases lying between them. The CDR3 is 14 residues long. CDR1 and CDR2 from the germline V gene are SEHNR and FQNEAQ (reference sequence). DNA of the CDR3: TGTGCCAGCAGCCCCCAACAGGGCGGCACTGAAGCTTTCTTT. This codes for CASSPQQGGTEAFF.

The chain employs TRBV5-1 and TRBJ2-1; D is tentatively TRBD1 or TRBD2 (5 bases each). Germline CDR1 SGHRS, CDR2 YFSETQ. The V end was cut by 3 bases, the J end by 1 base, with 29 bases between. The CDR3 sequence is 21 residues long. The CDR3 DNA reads TGCGCCAGCAGCTCGGTTGGGGTCGATCCGGGACGGTGGGGATCCTACAATGAGCAGTTCTTC. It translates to CASSSVGVDPGRWGSYNEQFF.

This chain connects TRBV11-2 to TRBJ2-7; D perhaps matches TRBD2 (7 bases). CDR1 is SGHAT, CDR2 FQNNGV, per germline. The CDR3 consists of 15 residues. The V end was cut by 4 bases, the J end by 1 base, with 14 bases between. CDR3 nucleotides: TGTGCCAGCAGCTGGACGGGGGGCCCTTCCTACGAGCAGTACTTC. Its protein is CASSWTGGPSYEQYF. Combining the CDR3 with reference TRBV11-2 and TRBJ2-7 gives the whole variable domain EAGVAQSPRYKIIEKRQSVAFWCNPISGHATLYWYQQILGQGPKLLIQFQNNGVVDDSQLPKDRFSAERLKGVDSTLKIQPAKLEDSAVYLCASSWTGGPSYEQYFGPGTRLTVT.

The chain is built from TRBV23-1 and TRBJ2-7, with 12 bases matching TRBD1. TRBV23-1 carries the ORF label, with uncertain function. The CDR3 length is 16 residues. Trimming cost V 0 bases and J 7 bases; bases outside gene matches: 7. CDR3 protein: CASSQSRDRGHEEQYF. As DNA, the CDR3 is TGCGCCAGCAGTCAATCCCGGGACAGGGGGCATGAAGAGCAGTACTTC.

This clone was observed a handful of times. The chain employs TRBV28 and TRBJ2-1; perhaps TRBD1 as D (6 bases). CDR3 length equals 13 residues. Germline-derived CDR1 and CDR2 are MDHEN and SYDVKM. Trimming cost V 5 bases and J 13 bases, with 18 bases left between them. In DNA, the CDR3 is TGTGCCAGCAGTAGCCGGAACAGGGTAATCCAGTTCTTC. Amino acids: CASSSRNRVIQFF.

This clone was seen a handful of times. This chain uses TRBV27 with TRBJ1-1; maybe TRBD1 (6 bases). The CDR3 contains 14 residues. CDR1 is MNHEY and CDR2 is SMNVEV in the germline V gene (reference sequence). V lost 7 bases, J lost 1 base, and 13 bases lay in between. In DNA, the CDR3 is TGTGCCAGCACCATAAGGGGGGGGAACACTGAAGCTTTCTTT. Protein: CASTIRGGNTEAFF.

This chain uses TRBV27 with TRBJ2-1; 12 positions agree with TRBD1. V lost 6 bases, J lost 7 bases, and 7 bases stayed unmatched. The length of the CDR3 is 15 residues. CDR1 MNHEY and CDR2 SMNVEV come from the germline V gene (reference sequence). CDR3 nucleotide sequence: TGTGCCAGCAGCCCGGGACAGGGGGCCGGGAATGAGCAGTTCTTC. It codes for CASSPGQGAGNEQFF.

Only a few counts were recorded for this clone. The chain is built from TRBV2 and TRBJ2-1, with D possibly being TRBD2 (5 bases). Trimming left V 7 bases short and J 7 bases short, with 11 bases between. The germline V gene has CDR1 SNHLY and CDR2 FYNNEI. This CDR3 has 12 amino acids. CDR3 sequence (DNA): TGTGCCAGCAAGGAGGCGAGAAATGAGCAGTTCTTC. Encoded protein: CASKEARNEQFF.